Listed here are 5 T cell receptor beta chains from one sample, sequenced in a study of cytomegalovirus exposure and HLA in healthy donors. The PCR was carried out with 60 Vbeta primers and 13 Jbeta primers. Using immunoSEQ multiplex PCR, the repertoire was profiled, and TCRdb retains in-frame clones only, with some absent. The table has 130,000 or so clones, 64% seen once. Sequenced input: PBMCs. The receptor source for this set is a middle-aged woman in good health and CMV-seronegative.

The genes are TRBV6-6 and TRBJ1-5; 8 positions agree with TRBD1. This CDR3 has 16 amino acids. Germline trimming cut 2 bases from V and 4 bases from J; bases unmatched to any gene: 7. The germline CDR1 and CDR2 sequences are MNHNY and SVGAGI (reference sequence). CDR3 amino acids: CASSYTLQGGNQPQHF. The CDR3 DNA sequence: TGTGCCAGCAGTTACACCTTACAGGGGGGGAATCAGCCCCAGCATTTT.

J is TRBJ1-1 and V is TRBV7-8; 10 bases fit TRBD1. The CDR3 length is 16 residues. Germline CDR1 SGHVS, CDR2 FQNEAQ. V was pared by 5 bases and J by 4 bases, with 10 bases of the junction left unmatched. The CDR3 nucleotides are TGTGCCAGCAGCCCAATAGACAGGGGGCGAGGCACTGAAGCTTTCTTT. Translation gives CASSPIDRGRGTEAFF.

The chain is built from TRBV28 and TRBJ2-7, with D unclear. V shed 4 bases and J shed 5 bases, with 12 bases lying between them. This CDR3 is 13 amino acids long. Looked up from germline, CDR1 is MDHEN and CDR2 is SYDVKM. The CDR3 DNA follows: TGTGCCAGCAGTTCTCCCAGGTACGACGAGCAGTACTTC. As protein: CASSSPRYDEQYF.

The V gene is TRBV7-3, the J gene TRBJ2-3, with 7 bases matching TRBD1. Germline V gene data show CDR1 as SGHTA and CDR2 as FQGTGA. V shed 4 bases, J shed 2 bases, and the junction held 12 bases outside the gene matches. This CDR3 has 17 amino acids. CDR3 in amino acids: CASSSTGVRVSTDTQYF. The CDR3 DNA reads as TGTGCCAGCAGCTCCACAGGGGTACGGGTGTCCACAGATACGCAGTATTTT.

The chain joins TRBV5-1 to TRBJ2-5; 9 positions match TRBD1. The trim removed 0 bases at V and 2 bases at J, leaving 5 bases unmatched. CDR1 and CDR2 (germline): SGHRS, YFSETQ. This CDR3 comprises 16 residues. For the CDR3, the DNA is TGCGCCAGCAGCTTGGGACCGGGACAGGGTCAAGAGACCCAGTACTTC. It encodes CASSLGPGQGQETQYF.